This T cell receptor (beta chain) was documented in a study of Graves' ophthalmopathy and Graves' hyperthyroidism. Whole-study findings and limits: A 13-signature model separated ophthalmopathy from stable hyperthyroidism, reaching around 89% sensitivity and 80% to 83% specificity cross-validated. The model reached 70.59% sensitivity and 72.22% specificity for predicting ophthalmopathy progression.

Transcripts of RNA were the source for amplifying TCR beta CDR3 regions. RT-PCR in the first round used HTBI primers; a second-round multiplex PCR followed. TCRdb passed the multiplex PCR reads through MiXCR, listing each CDR3 protein once. The data show about 1.1 million distinct CDR3 sequences, with roughly two fifths seen just once and approximately 10% held by the top ten. Pregnant or lactating patients and those with other autoimmune diseases or uncontrolled infections were excluded. The authors diagnosed from clinical symptoms, serum thyroxine, TRAb, thyroid ultrasound and orbital computed tomography. This clonotype has only a few counts. Its antigen remains unidentified. Trimming stripped 6 bases from V and 3 bases from J, with 11 bases between. Germline CDR1 and CDR2: LNHDA and SQIVND (reference sequence). The CDR3 runs to 14 residues.

This chain links TRBV19 with TRBJ2-2; D perhaps matches TRBD2 (5 bases). The sequencing input was peripheral blood or thyroid tissue (not recorded which). The TCR originated in an adult man with Graves' hyperthyroidism. CDR3 nucleotides: TGTGCCAGTAGGAGTCTAGCCCACACCGGGGAGCTGTTTTTT. It codes for CASRSLAHTGELFF.